This is a list of T cell receptor beta chains from one sample in a study of blood T cell repertoires in COVID-19. TCRdb keeps only in-frame clones here, not all; method: immunoSEQ multiplex PCR. This table has approximately 350,000 clones, about nine tenths appearing once. The sample comprised peripheral blood. The receptors derive from an older woman with COVID-19, enrolled during active disease. CDR3s include the opening cysteine and the closing phenylalanine or tryptophan. A D gene is named only where the DNA matches it firmly.

V,J,D,CDR3,DNA
TRBV3-1/TRBV3-2,TRBJ1-1,.,CASSQDDRRNTEAFF,TGTGCCAGCAGCCAAGACGACAGGCGGAACACTGAAGCTTTCTTT
TRBV6-6,TRBJ1-3,TRBD1,CASSGRPGQGVAIYF,TGTGCCAGCAGTGGGCGACCGGGACAGGGGGTCGCCATATATTTT
TRBV7-2,TRBJ2-2,.,CASSLGQGSFTGELFF,TGTGCCAGCAGCTTAGGGCAGGGAAGTTTCACCGGGGAGCTGTTTTTT
TRBV24-1,TRBJ2-5,TRBD2,CATSDSGSAQETQYF,TGTGCCACCAGTGATAGCGGGAGCGCCCAAGAGACCCAGTACTTC
TRBV19,TRBJ1-5,.,CASSIIWSGDNQPQHF,TGTGCCAGTAGTATAATTTGGTCCGGGGACAATCAGCCCCAGCATTTT
TRBV18,TRBJ1-1,TRBD1,CASSPGQGSNTEAFF,TGTGCCAGCTCACCAGGACAGGGGTCGAACACTGAAGCTTTCTTT
TRBV28,TRBJ1-2,.,CASSFPGATMDGYTF,TGTGCCAGCAGTTTCCCCGGAGCGACCATGGATGGCTACACCTTC
TRBV19,TRBJ1-3,.,CASSRDSFLDTIYF,TGTGCCAGTAGCCGGGACTCCTTTCTTGACACCATATATTTT
TRBV19,TRBJ2-7,.,CASSIPGNYEQYF,TGTGCCAGTAGTATTCCCGGGAACTACGAGCAGTACTTC
TRBV7-2,TRBJ2-5,.,CASSPLTSGETQYF,TGTGCCAGCAGCCCCCTGACTAGTGGGGAGACCCAGTACTTC
TRBV7-5,TRBJ2-7,.,CATLYRVIVYEQYF,TGTGCCACCCTTTACAGGGTAATCGTATACGAGCAGTACTTC
TRBV7-2,TRBJ1-6,.,CASSLLEFNSPLHF,TGTGCCAGCAGCTTGTTGGAGTTTAATTCACCCCTCCACTTT
TRBV29-1,TRBJ1-1,.,CSVVSQMNTEAFF,TGCAGCGTTGTAAGTCAGATGAACACTGAAGCTTTCTTT
TRBV5-1,TRBJ1-1,TRBD1,CASSISGQVQAFF,TGCGCCAGCAGCATTTCGGGACAGGTACAAGCTTTCTTT